This T cell receptor (beta chain) stems from a study of neoadjuvant anti-PD-1 for oral cavity cancer (dated by TCRdb to 2020 to 2022). In terms of the full investigation: Before curative-intent surgical resection, most patients were given three to four biweekly doses of nivolumab at 3 mg/kg. Patients who did not progress were given a fourth nivolumab dose at about day 43 and had definitive surgical resection on days 50-56. Responders were defined as patients with complete response, partial response or stable disease by RECIST 1.1; non-responders were defined as patients with progression. The parent correlative cohort had 11 to 12 patients and a response rate of 33%. Overall results and qualifications from the work: After neoadjuvant nivolumab, significantly higher T cell clonality (Gini index) was found within PBMCs in non-responders than in responders. Only a few patients per response group were included in the TCR analyses, and larger cohorts for validation were called for by the authors. Higher pretreatment blood Treg/Th17 ratios correlated with higher pretreatment blood TCRbeta clonality and lower post-treatment tumor TCRbeta clonality.

According to the study, the label for this sample's time point signals: before neoadjuvant nivolumab. None of the patients had received prior systemic or radiation treatment, and all were newly diagnosed with stage II-IVA oral cavity squamous cell carcinoma. Everyone in the cohort had locally advanced, HPV-negative oral cavity squamous cell carcinoma. Peripheral blood mononuclear cells were analyzed directly, without maintenance or expansion in culture. The samples were obtained from a longitudinal correlative study of a single-arm phase II trial testing neoadjuvant nivolumab in oral cavity squamous cell carcinoma. Genomic DNA-based TCRbeta sequencing was performed on subject-matched pre- and post-treatment PBMCs and tumors from three responders and three non-responders. Peripheral blood mononuclear cells were drawn once before nivolumab treatment and a second time after treatment, when surgery took place. The Maxwell RSC DNA from Cells kit was used to isolate genomic DNA from PBMCs.

Only a few counts were recorded for this clone. The antigen it binds to is not known. No quality values exist for individual bases; no much larger clone is one base distant. From the cysteine up to the phenylalanine, the CDR3 has a length of 18 residues. The only DNA kept is the CDR3, 54 bases in frame from the first base. Relative to germline, V is missing 5 bases and J is missing 0 bases, with 14 bases of the junction outside any gene match. The germline V gene (reference sequence) gives CDR1 as SEHNR and CDR2 as FQNEAQ. PBMC libraries used mostly around 0.5 ug of input genomic DNA for deep sequencing, with six replicates per sample. TCRbeta libraries were prepared with the immunoSEQ hsTCRbeta kit according to the manufacturer's instructions. The finished libraries were brought together in one pool at around 3.1 nM, which was then read using an Illumina NovaSeq 6000 S4 flow cell. Per the original workflow: The immunoSEQ Analyzer handled quality control and preprocessing of the raw data. The analysis was restricted to productive rearrangements, with each unique CDR3 amino acid sequence defining a clonotype. Repertoire clonality was estimated as the Gini-Simpson index, which was computed with the R package tcR. Gini indices were compared with Student's t test, and associations with tumor size change were assessed by Pearson correlation. Not all clones reach the TCRdb copy of this immuneACCESS table, which keeps in-frame sequences only. Checked studies attribute under half of the gap to unresolved V genes and leave the rest unexplained. The V and J calls and clone size come from that table; D and trimming were worked out from the DNA. This sample holds 15,000 or so clones; 55% to 70% were observed only once. Approximately 2.5% of the sample comes from the top ten.

The receptor's source is a person between 40 and 85 years old with oral cavity squamous cell carcinoma. This receptor chain uses TRBV7-9 and TRBJ2-3; TRBD1 fits 7 bases in the junction. The specimen comprised PBMCs, sampled before nivolumab (anti-PD-1) treatment. This receptor carries the CDR3 CASSPPGGQSISTDTQYF. Read as DNA, the sequence is TGTGCCAGCAGCCCACCAGGGGGACAGTCAATTAGCACAGATACGCAGTATTTT.